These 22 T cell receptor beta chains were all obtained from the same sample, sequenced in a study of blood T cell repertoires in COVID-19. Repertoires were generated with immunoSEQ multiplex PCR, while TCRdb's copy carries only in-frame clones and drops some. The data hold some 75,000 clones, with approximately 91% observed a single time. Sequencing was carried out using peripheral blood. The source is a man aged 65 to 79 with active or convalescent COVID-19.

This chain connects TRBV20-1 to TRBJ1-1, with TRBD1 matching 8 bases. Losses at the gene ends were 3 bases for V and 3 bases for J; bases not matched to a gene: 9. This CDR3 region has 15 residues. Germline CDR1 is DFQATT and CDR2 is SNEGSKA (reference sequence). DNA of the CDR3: TGCAGTGCTAGTCAGGGGGCAAGGACGTACACTGAAGCTTTCTTT. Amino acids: CSASQGARTYTEAFF.

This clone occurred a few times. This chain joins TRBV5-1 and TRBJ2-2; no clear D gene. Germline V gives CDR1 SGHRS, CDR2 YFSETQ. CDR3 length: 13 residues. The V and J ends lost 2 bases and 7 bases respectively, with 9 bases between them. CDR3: CASSFESVGELFF. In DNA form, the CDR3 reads TGCGCCAGCAGCTTCGAGAGTGTCGGGGAGCTGTTTTTT.

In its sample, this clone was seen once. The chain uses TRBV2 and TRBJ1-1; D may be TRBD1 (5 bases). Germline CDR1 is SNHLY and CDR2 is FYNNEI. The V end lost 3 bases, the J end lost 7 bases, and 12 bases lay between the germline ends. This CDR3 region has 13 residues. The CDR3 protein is CASSEGRSNEAFF. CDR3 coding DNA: TGTGCCAGCAGTGAGGGGCGGAGTAATGAAGCTTTCTTT. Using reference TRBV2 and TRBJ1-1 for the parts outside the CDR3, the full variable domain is EPEVTQTPSHQVTQMGQEVILRCVPISNHLYFYWYRQILGQKVEFLVSFYNNEISEKSEIFDDQFSVERPDGSNFTLKIRSTKLEDSAMYFCASSEGRSNEAFFGQGTRLTVV.

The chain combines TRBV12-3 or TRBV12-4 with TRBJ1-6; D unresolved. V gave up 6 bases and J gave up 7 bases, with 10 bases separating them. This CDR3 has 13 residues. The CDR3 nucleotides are TGTGCCAGCAGCCGAGAAATAAATTCACCCCTCCACTTT. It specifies CASSREINSPLHF.

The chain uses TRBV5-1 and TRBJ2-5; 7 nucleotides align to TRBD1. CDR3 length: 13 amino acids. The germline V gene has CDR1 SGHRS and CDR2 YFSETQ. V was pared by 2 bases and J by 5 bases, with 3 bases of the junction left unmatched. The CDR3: CASSFTGDETQYF. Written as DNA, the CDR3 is TGCGCCAGCAGCTTTACAGGGGACGAGACCCAGTACTTC. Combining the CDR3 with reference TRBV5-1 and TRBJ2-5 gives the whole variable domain KAGVTQTPRYLIKTRGQQVTLSCSPISGHRSVSWYQQTPGQGLQFLFEYFSETQRNKGNFPGRFSGRQFSNSRSEMNVSTLELGDSALYLCASSFTGDETQYFGPGTRLLVL.

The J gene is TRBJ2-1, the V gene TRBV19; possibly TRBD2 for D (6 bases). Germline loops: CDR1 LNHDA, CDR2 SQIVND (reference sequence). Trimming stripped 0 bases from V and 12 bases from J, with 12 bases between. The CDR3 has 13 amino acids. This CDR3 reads CASSIEDYSGQFF. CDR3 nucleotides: TGTGCCAGTAGTATAGAGGACTACAGTGGGCAGTTCTTC.

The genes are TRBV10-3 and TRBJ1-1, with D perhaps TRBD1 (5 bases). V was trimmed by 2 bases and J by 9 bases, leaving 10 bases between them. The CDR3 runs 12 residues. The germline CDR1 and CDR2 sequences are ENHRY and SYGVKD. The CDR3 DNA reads TGTGCCATCAGTGAGGGCAGGGCGAAAGCTTTCTTT. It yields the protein CAISEGRAKAFF.

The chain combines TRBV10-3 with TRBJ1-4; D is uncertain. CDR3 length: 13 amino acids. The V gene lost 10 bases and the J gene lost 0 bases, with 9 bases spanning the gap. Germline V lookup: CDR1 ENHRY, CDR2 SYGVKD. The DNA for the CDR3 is TGTGCCACCAAAGCTGCAACTAATGAAAAACTGTTTTTT. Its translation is CATKAATNEKLFF.

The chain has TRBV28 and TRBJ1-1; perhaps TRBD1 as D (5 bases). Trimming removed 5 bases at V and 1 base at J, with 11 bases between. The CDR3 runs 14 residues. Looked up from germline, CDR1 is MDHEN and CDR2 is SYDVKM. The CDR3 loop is CASSPGVANTEAFF. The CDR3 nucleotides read TGTGCCAGCAGTCCGGGGGTGGCGAACACTGAAGCTTTCTTT.

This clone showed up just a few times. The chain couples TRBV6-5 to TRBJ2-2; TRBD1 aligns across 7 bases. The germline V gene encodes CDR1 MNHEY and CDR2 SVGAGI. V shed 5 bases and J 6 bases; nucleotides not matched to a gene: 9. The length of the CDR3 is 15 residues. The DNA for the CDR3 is TGTGCCAGCAGTCCGACAGGGTCTAAGGCCGGGGAGCTGTTTTTT. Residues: CASSPTGSKAGELFF.

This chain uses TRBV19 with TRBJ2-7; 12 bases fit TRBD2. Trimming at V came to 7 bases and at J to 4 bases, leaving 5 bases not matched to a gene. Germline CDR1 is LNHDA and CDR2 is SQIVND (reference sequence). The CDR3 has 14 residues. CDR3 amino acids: CASTRTSGAYEQYF. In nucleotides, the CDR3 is TGTGCCAGTACTAGGACTAGCGGGGCGTACGAGCAGTACTTC.

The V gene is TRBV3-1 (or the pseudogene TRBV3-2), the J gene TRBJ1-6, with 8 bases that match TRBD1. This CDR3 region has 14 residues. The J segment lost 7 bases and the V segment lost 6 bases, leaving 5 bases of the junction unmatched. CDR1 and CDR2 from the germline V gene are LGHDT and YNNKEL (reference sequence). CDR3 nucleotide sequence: TGTGCCAGCAGTCCCACAGGGGGGAATTCACCCCTCCACTTT. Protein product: CASSPTGGNSPLHF.

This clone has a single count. The DNA of the CDR3 is TGCGCCAGCAGTAGAGAGTCATCAGGGCCCCAGCATTTT. Encoded protein: CASSRESSGPQHF. The chain joins TRBV10-1 to TRBJ1-5; D ambiguous. V was pared by 5 bases and J by 9 bases, with 14 bases between. Per germline, CDR1 WNHNN and CDR2 SYGVQD (reference sequence). This CDR3 has 13 residues.

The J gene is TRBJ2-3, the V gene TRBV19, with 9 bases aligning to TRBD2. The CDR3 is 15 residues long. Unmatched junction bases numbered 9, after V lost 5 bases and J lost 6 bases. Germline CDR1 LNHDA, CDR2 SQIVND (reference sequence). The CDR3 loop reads CASSAQVAGADTQYF. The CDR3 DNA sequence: TGTGCCAGTAGTGCGCAGGTAGCGGGGGCTGATACGCAGTATTTT.

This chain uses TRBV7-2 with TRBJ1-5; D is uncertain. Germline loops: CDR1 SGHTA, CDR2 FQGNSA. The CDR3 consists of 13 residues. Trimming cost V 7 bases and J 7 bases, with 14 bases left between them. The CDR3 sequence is CASTPSPVQPQHF. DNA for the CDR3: TGTGCCAGCACCCCCAGTCCCGTCCAGCCCCAGCATTTT.

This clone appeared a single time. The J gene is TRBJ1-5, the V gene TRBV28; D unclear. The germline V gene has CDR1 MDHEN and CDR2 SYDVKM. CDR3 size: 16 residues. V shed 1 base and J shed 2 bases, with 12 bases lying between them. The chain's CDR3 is CASSLFLTGGNQPQHF. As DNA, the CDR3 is TGTGCCAGCAGTTTATTTTTGACCGGGGGCAATCAGCCCCAGCATTTT.

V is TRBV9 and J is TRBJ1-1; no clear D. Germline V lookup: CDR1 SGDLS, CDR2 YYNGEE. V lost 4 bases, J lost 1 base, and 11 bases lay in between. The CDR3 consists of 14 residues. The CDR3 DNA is TGTGCCAGCAGCCGTGGAGGAACGAACACTGAAGCTTTCTTT. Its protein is CASSRGGTNTEAFF.

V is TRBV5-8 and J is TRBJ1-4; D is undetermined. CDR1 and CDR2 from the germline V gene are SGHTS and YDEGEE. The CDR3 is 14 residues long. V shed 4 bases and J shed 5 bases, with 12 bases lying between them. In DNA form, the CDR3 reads TGTGCCAGCAGCCAGACCGCGGGGAATGAAAAACTGTTTTTT. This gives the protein CASSQTAGNEKLFF.

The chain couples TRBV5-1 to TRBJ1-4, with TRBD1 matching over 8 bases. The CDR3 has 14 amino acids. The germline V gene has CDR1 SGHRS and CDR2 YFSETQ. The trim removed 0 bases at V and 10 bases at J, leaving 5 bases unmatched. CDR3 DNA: TGCGCCAGCAGCTTGGGGCAGGGGGCCGGAAAACTGTTTTTT. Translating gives CASSLGQGAGKLFF.

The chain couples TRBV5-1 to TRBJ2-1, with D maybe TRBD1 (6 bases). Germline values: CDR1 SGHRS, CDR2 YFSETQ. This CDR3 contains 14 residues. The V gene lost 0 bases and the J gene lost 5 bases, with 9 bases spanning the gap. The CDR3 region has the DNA TGCGCCAGCAGCTTGGGACAGGACAACAATGAGCAGTTCTTC. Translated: CASSLGQDNNEQFF.

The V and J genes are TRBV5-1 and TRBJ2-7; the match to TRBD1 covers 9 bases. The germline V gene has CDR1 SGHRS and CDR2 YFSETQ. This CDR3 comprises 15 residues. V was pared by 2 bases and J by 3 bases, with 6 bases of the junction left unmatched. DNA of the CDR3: TGCGCCAGCAGCTTCATCGGACAGGGGAACTACGAGCAGTACTTC. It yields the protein CASSFIGQGNYEQYF. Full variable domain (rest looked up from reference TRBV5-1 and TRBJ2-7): KAGVTQTPRYLIKTRGQQVTLSCSPISGHRSVSWYQQTPGQGLQFLFEYFSETQRNKGNFPGRFSGRQFSNSRSEMNVSTLELGDSALYLCASSFIGQGNYEQYFGPGTRLTVT.

The CDR3 loop reads CASSEARLAEGEQYF. CDR3 sequence (DNA): TGTGCCAGCAGTGAAGCGCGCCTAGCGGAGGGGGAGCAGTACTTC. This chain joins TRBV2 and TRBJ2-7, with TRBD2 matching 7 bases. With 0 bases clipped from V and 7 bases from J, the junction kept 9 bases outside the gene matches. Per the germline V gene, CDR1 is SNHLY and CDR2 is FYNNEI. The CDR3 is made up of 15 amino acids. The complete variable domain, with remaining parts taken from reference TRBV2 and TRBJ2-7, reads EPEVTQTPSHQVTQMGQEVILRCVPISNHLYFYWYRQILGQKVEFLVSFYNNEISEKSEIFDDQFSVERPDGSNFTLKIRSTKLEDSAMYFCASSEARLAEGEQYFGPGTRLTVT.